This T cell receptor (beta chain) stems from a study of blood T cells in healthy people across ages. PCR was performed a second time for 7 to 11 cycles using a sample-barcoded 5' primer and a J-beta primer mix. Each CDR3 protein gets one entry after TCRdb re-called the 5' RACE reads with MiXCR. The table includes about 2 million distinct CDR3 sequences, just under 50% detected once. This clonotype showed up just a few times. Its specificity is unknown. The ends were cut back, 0 bases at V and 1 base at J, with 11 bases in the middle. This CDR3 spans 15 amino acids. Germline CDR1 is SGDLS and CDR2 is YYNGEE. Findings and caveats of the study: The CMV status of each donor remained undetermined, and this could have confounded shifts in expanded clonotypes.

The specimen sequenced was blood. The TCR sequence derives from a woman aged 40-49 years in good health. V usage is TRBV9 and J usage is TRBJ2-7; D is possibly TRBD2 (6 bases). CDR3 nucleotide sequence: TGTGCCAGCAGCGTAGGGGGACTCAGATCCTACGAGCAGTACTTC. This translates into CASSVGGLRSYEQYF.